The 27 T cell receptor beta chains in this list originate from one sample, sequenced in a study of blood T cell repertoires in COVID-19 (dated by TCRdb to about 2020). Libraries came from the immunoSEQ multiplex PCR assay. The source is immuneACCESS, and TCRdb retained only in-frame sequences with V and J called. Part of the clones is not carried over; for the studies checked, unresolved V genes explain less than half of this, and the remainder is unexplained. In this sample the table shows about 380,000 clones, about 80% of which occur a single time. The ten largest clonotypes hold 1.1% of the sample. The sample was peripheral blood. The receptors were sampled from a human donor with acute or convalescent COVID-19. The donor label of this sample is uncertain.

The CDR3 nucleotides are TGTGCCAGCAGCTTTAGTGGGAGCATGAACACTGAAGCTTTCTTT. It yields the protein CASSFSGSMNTEAFF. The chain joins TRBV11-2 to TRBJ1-1; the D is unclear. Germline V gives CDR1 SGHAT, CDR2 FQNNGV. Trimming left V 3 bases short and J 0 bases short, with 11 bases between. The CDR3 loop spans 15 amino acids.

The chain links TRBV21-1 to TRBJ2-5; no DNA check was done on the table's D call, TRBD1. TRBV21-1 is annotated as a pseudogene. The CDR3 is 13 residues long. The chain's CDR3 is CASSNPGPGTQYF. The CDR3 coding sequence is TGTGCCAGCAGCAATCCAGGCCCCGGGACCCAGTACTTC.

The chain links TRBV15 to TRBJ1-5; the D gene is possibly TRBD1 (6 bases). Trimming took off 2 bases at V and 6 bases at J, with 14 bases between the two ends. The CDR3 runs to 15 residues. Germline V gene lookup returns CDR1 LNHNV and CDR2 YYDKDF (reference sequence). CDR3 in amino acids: CATSRSEGTIQPQHF. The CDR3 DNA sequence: TGTGCCACCAGCAGATCAGAGGGGACAATTCAGCCCCAGCATTTT.

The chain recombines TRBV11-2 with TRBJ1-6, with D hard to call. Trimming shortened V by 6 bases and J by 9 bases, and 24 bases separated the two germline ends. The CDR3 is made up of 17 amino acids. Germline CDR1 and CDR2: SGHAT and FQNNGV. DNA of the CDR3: TGTGCCAGCAGTCCACAATCGGTGACAAAAGGAGGTTCACCCCTCCACTTT. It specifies CASSPQSVTKGGSPLHF.

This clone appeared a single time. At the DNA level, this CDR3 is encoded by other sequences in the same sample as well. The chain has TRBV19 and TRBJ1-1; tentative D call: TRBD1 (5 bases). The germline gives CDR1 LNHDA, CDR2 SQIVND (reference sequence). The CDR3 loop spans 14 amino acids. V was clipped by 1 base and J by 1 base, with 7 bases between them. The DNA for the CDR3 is TGTGCCAGTAGTATAGGGGGGGGGAACACTGAAGCTTTCTTT. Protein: CASSIGGGNTEAFF.

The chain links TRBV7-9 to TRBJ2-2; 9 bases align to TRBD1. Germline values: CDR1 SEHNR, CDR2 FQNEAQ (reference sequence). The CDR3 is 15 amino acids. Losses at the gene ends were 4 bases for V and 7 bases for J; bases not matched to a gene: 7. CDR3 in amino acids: CASSSTGGDYGELFF. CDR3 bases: TGTGCCAGCAGCTCAACAGGGGGCGATTACGGGGAGCTGTTTTTT.

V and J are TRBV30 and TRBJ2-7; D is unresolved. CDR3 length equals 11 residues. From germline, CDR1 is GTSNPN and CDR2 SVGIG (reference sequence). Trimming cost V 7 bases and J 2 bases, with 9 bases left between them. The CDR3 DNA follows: TGTGCCTTAGAGGATGCCTACGAGCAGTACTTC. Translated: CALEDAYEQYF. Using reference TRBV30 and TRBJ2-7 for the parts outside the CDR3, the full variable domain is SQTIHQWPATLVQPVGSPLSLECTVEGTSNPNLYWYRQAAGRGLQLLFYSVGIGQISSEVPQNLSASRPQDRQFILSSKKLLLSDSGFYLCALEDAYEQYFGPGTRLTVT.

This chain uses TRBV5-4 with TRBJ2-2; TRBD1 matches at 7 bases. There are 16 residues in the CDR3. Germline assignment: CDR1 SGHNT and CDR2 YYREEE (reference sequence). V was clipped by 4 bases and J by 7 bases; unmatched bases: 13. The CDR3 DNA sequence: TGTGCCAGCAGCCAAGGGACAGAGAGACTTGGCGGGGAGCTGTTTTTT. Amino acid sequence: CASSQGTERLGGELFF.

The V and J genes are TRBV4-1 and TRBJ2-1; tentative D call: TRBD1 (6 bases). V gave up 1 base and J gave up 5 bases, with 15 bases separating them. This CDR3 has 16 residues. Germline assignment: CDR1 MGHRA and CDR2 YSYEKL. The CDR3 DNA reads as TGCGCCAGCAGCCAAGTAACAGGGCTGCGAAACAATGAGCAGTTCTTC. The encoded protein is CASSQVTGLRNNEQFF.

In DNA form, the CDR3 reads TGTGCCAGCAGTTTAAGGAGGGCCACTGAAGCTTTCTTT. It encodes CASSLRRATEAFF. V is TRBV28 and J is TRBJ1-1, with D hard to call. With 2 bases removed from V and 4 bases from J, the gap between germline ends came to 8 bases. In germline, CDR1 is MDHEN, CDR2 SYDVKM. The length of the CDR3 is 13 residues.

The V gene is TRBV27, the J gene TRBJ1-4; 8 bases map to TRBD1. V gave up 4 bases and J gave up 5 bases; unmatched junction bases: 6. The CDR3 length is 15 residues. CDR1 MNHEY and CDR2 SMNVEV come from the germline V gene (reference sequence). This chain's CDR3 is CASSSAGGLNEKLFF. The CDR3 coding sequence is TGTGCCAGCAGTTCAGCAGGGGGCCTGAATGAAAAACTGTTTTTT.

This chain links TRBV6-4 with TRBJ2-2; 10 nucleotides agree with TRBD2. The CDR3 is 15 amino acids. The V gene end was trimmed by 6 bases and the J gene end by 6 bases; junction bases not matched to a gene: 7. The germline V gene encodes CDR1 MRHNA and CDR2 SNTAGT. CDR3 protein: CASSDLAGVSGELFF. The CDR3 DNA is TGTGCCAGCAGCGATCTAGCGGGAGTGTCCGGGGAGCTGTTTTTT.

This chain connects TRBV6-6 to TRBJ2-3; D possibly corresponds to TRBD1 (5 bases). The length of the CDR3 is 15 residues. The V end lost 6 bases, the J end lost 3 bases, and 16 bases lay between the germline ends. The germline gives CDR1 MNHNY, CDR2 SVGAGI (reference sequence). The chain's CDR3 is CASRPDSTKTDTQYF. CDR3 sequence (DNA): TGTGCCAGCAGACCCGACAGTACTAAGACAGATACGCAGTATTTT.

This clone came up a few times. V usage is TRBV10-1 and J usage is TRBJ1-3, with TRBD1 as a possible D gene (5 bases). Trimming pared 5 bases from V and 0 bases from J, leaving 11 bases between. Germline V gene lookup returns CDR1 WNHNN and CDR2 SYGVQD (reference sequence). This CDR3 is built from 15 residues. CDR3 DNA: TGCGCCAGCAGTAACAGACAGCGCTCTGGAAACACCATATATTTT. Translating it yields CASSNRQRSGNTIYF.

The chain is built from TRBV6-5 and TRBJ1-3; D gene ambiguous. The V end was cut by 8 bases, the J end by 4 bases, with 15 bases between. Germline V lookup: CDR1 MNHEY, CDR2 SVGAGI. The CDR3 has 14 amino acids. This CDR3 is CASDFALGGNTIYF. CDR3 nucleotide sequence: TGTGCCAGCGATTTCGCCTTGGGCGGAAACACCATATATTTT.

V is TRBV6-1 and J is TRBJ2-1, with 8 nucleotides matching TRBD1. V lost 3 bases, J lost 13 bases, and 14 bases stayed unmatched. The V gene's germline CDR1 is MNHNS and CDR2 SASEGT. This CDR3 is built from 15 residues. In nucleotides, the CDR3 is TGTGCCAGCAGTGATTTAGGACAGGGTTATTCTGCCCAGTTCTTC. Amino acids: CASSDLGQGYSAQFF.

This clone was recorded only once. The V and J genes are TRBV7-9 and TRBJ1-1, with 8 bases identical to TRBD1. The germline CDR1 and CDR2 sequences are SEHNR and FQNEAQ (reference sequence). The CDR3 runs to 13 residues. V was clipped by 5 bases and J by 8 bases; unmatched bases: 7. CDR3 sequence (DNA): TGTGCCAGCAGCGTTGGACAGGGCCCAGAAGCTTTCTTT. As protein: CASSVGQGPEAFF. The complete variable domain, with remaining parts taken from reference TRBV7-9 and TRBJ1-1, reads DTGVSQNPRHKITKRGQNVTFRCDPISEHNRLYWYRQTLGQGPEFLTYFQNEAQLEKSRLLSDRFSAERPKGSFSTLEIQRTEQGDSAMYLCASSVGQGPEAFFGQGTRLTVV.

CDR3: CASSFGGTGAYEQYF. CDR3 sequence (DNA): TGTGCCAGCAGCTTTGGTGGGACAGGGGCCTACGAGCAGTACTTC. This chain joins TRBV9 and TRBJ2-7; 10 nucleotides agree with TRBD1. The CDR3 extends over 15 amino acids. Trimming took 4 bases from V and 2 from J; bases not matched to a gene: 6. Germline-derived CDR1 and CDR2 are SGDLS and YYNGEE. Combining the CDR3 with reference TRBV9 and TRBJ2-7 gives the whole variable domain DSGVTQTPKHLITATGQRVTLRCSPRSGDLSVYWYQQSLDQGLQFLIQYYNGEERAKGNILERFSAQQFPDLHSELNLSSLELGDSALYFCASSFGGTGAYEQYFGPGTRLTVT.

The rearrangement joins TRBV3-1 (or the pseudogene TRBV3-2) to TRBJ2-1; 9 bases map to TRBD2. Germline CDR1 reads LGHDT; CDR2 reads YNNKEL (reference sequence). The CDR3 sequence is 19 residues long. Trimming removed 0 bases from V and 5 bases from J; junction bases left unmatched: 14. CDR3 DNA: TGTGCCAGCAGCCAAGATGCACCCCGAGCGGGAGGTCACCACAATGAGCAGTTCTTC. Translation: CASSQDAPRAGGHHNEQFF.

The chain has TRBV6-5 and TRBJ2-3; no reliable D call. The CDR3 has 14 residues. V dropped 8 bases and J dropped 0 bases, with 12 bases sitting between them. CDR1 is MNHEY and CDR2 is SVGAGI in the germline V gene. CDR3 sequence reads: CASQDILSTDTQYF. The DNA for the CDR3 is TGTGCCAGCCAAGACATCCTTAGCACAGATACGCAGTATTTT.

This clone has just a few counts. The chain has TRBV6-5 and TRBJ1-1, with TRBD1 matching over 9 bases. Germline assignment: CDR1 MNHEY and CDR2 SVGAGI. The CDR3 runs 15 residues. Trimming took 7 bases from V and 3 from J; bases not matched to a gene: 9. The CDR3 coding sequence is TGTGCCAGCAAAACCCGGGACAGGGTAGACACTGAAGCTTTCTTT. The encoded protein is CASKTRDRVDTEAFF.

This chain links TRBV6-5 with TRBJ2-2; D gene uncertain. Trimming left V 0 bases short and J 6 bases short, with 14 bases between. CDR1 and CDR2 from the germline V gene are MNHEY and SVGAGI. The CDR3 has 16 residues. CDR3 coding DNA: TGTGCCAGCAGTTACTCGAATTGGCCGATCTCCGGGGAGCTGTTTTTT. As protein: CASSYSNWPISGELFF.

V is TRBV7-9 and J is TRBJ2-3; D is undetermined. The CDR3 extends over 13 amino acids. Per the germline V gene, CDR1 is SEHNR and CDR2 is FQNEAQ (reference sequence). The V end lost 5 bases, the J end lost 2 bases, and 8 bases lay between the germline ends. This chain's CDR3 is CASSPALTDTQYF. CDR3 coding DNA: TGTGCCAGCAGCCCCGCACTCACAGATACGCAGTATTTT.

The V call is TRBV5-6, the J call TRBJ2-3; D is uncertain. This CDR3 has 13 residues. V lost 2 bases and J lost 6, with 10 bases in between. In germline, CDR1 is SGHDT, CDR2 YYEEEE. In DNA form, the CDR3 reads TGTGCCAGCAGCTTCTCGCGTCTGGATACGCAGTATTTT. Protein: CASSFSRLDTQYF. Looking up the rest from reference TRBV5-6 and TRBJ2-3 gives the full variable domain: DAGVTQSPTHLIKTRGQQVTLRCSPKSGHDTVSWYQQALGQGPQFIFQYYEEEERQRGNFPDRFSGHQFPNYSSELNVNALLLGDSALYLCASSFSRLDTQYFGPGTRLTVL.

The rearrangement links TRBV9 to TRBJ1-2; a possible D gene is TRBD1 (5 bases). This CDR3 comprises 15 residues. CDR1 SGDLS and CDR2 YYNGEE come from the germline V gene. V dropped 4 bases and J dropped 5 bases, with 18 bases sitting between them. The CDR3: CASSPQGGVGYGYTF. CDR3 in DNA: TGTGCCAGCAGCCCCCAAGGAGGGGTTGGGTATGGCTACACCTTC.

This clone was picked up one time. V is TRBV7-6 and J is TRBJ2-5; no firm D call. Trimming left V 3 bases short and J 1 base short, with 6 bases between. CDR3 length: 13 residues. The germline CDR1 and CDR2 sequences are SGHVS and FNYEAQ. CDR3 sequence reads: CASSFYFQETQYF. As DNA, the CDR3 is TGTGCCAGCAGCTTTTACTTCCAAGAGACCCAGTACTTC.

CDR3 nucleotides: TGTGCCAGCAGAAATCCCGGGACTAGAGGCCACGAGCAGTACTTC. This translates into CASRNPGTRGHEQYF. V gene TRBV7-7 combines with J gene TRBJ2-7, with 8 bases fitting TRBD2. This CDR3 is 15 amino acids long. Looked up from germline, CDR1 is SSHAT and CDR2 is FNYEAQ (reference sequence). The V and J ends lost 6 bases and 5 bases, in that order; junction bases with no gene match: 12. Looking up the rest from reference TRBV7-7 and TRBJ2-7 gives the full variable domain: GAGVSQSPRYKVTKRGQDVTLRCDPISSHATLYWYQQALGQGPEFLTYFNYEAQPDKSGLPSDRFSAERPEGSISTLTIQRTEQRDSAMYRCASRNPGTRGHEQYFGPGTRLTVT.